The rows below give T cell receptor beta chains drawn from one sample of a study of Ad26.COV2.S vaccination and SARS-CoV-2 variants. Libraries were prepared by immunoSEQ multiplex PCR; TCRdb keeps only in-frame clonotypes and omits some of them. The sample lists 400,000 to 450,000 clones, 90% occurring once. The starting material was peripheral blood, obtained in a trial of Ad26.COV2.S vaccine versus placebo. These TCRs come from a person between 18 and 60 years old who received the Ad26.COV2.S COVID-19 vaccine or a placebo. Each CDR3 is given with its conserved first and last residue. D genes are given only for firm matches. Some rows mark clone size as missing; the rest say once, few, many or name a class of expanded clone.

TRBJ1-4	.	TRBV6-5	TRBD1	TGTGCCAGCAAGGGGACAGGGGGCGAATATGAAAAACTGTTTTTT	CASKGTGGEYEKLFF
TRBJ2-2	.	TRBV3-1/TRBV3-2	TRBD1	TGTGCCAGCAGCCAGGGAGTGCGGGACAGGGCCGGGGAGCTGTTTTTT	CASSQGVRDRAGELFF
TRBJ1-5	few	TRBV5-1	.	TGCGCCAGCAGCGCCTCCGGGGGAAACAATCAGCCCCAGCATTTT	CASSASGGNNQPQHF
TRBJ1-1	once	TRBV6-5	.	TGTGCCAGCAGTTACTTACGGGACCTAAACACTGAAGCTTTCTTT	CASSYLRDLNTEAFF
TRBJ1-5	.	TRBV7-2	.	TGTGCCAGCAGCTTAGAGAGGGTTACTGTGGGCAATCAGCCCCAGCATTTT	CASSLERVTVGNQPQHF
TRBJ2-1	.	TRBV10-3	TRBD2	TGTGCCATCAGTGCGGAGCGGGAGAGGAATGAGCAGTTCTTC	CAISAERERNEQFF
TRBJ2-1	.	TRBV6-1	TRBD2	TGTGCCAGCAGTGATCGGGACTATAGTTACAATGAGCAGTTCTTC	CASSDRDYSYNEQFF
TRBJ1-5	.	TRBV30	.	TGTGCCTGGAGTGTGGGTCAGCCCCAGCATTTT	CAWSVGQPQHF
TRBJ2-7	once	TRBV30	TRBD2	TGTGCCTGGAGTAAAACCGGGACTAGTTGGGGAACCTACGAGCAGTACTTC	CAWSKTGTSWGTYEQYF
TRBJ2-3	.	TRBV2	.	TGTGCCAGCAGTGACGGAGGCGGGACGGTCGGTACGCAGTATTTT	CASSDGGGTVGTQYF
TRBJ2-1	few	TRBV19	.	TGTGCCAGTAGTACCGGAGGTGGAAATGAGCAGTTCTTC	CASSTGGGNEQFF
TRBJ2-1	.	TRBV5-1	TRBD2	TGCGCCAGCAGCTTGAGTCTAGCGGGAGTAGGTGAGCAGTTCTTC	CASSLSLAGVGEQFF
TRBJ1-1	.	TRBV10-2	TRBD1	TGCGCCAGCAGTCAGGGGGACACTGAAGCTTTCTTT	CASSQGDTEAFF
TRBJ2-3	.	TRBV30	TRBD2	TGTGCCTGGAGTGGGGCTAGCGGGAGAACAGATACGCAGTATTTT	CAWSGASGRTDTQYF
TRBJ2-7	.	TRBV6-2/TRBV6-3	TRBD2	TGTGCCAGCAGCGGGACTAGCGGGAGTAGGGACGAGCAGTACTTC	CASSGTSGSRDEQYF
TRBJ1-2	.	TRBV29-1	TRBD1	TGCAGCGTTGAGGGACAGGGGAACTATGGCTACACCTTC	CSVEGQGNYGYTF
TRBJ2-1	.	TRBV2	TRBD2	TGTGCCAGCAGGTTGCGGGAGGGCATTCTAGGGCAGTTCTTC	CASRLREGILGQFF
TRBJ1-3	.	TRBV3-1/TRBV3-2	.	TGTGCCAGCAGCCCCCAGGCCTTCTCTGGAAACACCATATATTTT	CASSPQAFSGNTIYF
TRBJ2-2	.	TRBV5-4	TRBD2	TGTGCCAGCAGCTCCGGACTAGCGGGAGCCACCGGGGAGCTGTTTTTT	CASSSGLAGATGELFF
TRBJ1-5	.	TRBV4-1	.	TGCGCCAGCAGACTAACAGCGCTCGGCAATCAGCCCCAGCATTTT	CASRLTALGNQPQHF